This T cell receptor beta chain stems from a study of technical replicates of blood from a handful of donors. Measured with immunoSEQ multiplex PCR; TCRdb has only the in-frame clones, and not every one. The table shows over 30,000 clones, with more than 80% occurring only once. The clonotype comes from a human donor in good health. Some clones in this sample may be carry-over from other donors' samples. The material sequenced was PBMCs.

The CDR3 DNA is TGTGCCTGGAATCCAGACAGTTATGGCTACACCTTC. This codes for CAWNPDSYGYTF. The rearrangement joins TRBV30 to TRBJ1-2; the D gene is possibly TRBD1 (5 bases). Trimming removed 4 bases from V and 5 bases from J, with 11 bases in between. Germline V CDR1 and CDR2: GTSNPN, SVGIG (reference sequence). The CDR3 contains 12 residues.